The present T cell receptor beta chain was sequenced within a study of T cell responses to AZD1222 COVID-19 vaccine (dated by TCRdb to the early 2020s). Notes on the research overall: A total of approximately 240 trial participants underwent TCR sequencing, of whom about 210 received two doses of AZD1222 and about 25 received two doses of the MenACWY control vaccine. Trial participants were enrolled into age subgroups of 18-55, 56-69 and 70-plus years, which contained about 160, 30 and 59 TCR-sequenced participants, respectively. Paper-wide results and their limitations: Reportedly, almost half of the unique spike-specific TCRs recognized epitopes lying outside the regions that are mutated in the B.1.351 and B.1.1.7 variants. The 56-69-year group was small, and its depth increase did not reach significance, likely because of low power. Conclusions about previously exposed vaccinees are limited because only five to seven AZD1222 recipients were SARS-CoV-2 seropositive at baseline. Participants were mostly white British and included more females than males, and it was suggested by the authors that clonal diversity may have been underestimated. The whole spike protein was spanned by vaccine-associated CD4 TCRs, and dominant responses were seen in regions 160-218 and 743-854. After two AZD1222 doses, both the breadth and the depth of spike-specific TCRs were significantly higher than at day 0 and than in MenACWY recipients. Because no day 14 peak-response samples were available, repertoires were characterized only after the peak T cell response.

The CDR3 regions of human TCRbeta chains were subjected to immunosequencing. The authors processed their data as follows. TCRs in the repertoires were compared against a reference library of SARS-CoV-2-specific TCRs that had been generated with the MIRA antigen-specificity platform. Breadth was defined as the fraction of unique TCRs that were SARS-CoV-2-associated. Depth was defined as the fraction of total T cells that were SARS-CoV-2-associated. Each spike-specific TCR was assigned to its reactive spike region and to a CD4 or CD8 class using the MIRA data. Log10-transformed breadth and depth values were compared by one-way ANOVA with Sidak's multiple comparisons tests. This immuneACCESS table, as held by TCRdb, lists in-frame sequences with V and J called but not all clones. Of the missing ones, under half trace to an unresolved V gene in checked studies; the others have no known cause. V, J and clone size were drawn from that table, and D and trimming were deduced from the DNA. The sample profile shows approximately 96,000 clones; around nine tenths of them were found once. 9.5% to 13% of the sample belongs to the ten largest clones.

Interpreted using the paper, the time point label stands for: about 28 days (+/-7) after the second vaccine dose. Because spike-specific TCR depth and breadth did not differ between the two schedules, AZD1222 recipients who got a second dose at roughly 4 weeks were pooled with those who got a second dose at roughly 12 weeks. Vaccinee samples came from UK trials COV001 and COV002, including a single-blind randomized controlled phase 2/3 trial of AZD1222 (ChAdOx1 nCoV-19) in healthy adults. For TCRbeta chain sequencing, PBMC samples from trial participants were taken at day 0 and at day 28 after the second dose. Worth noting for this clone: Its target antigen remains unknown. It has no much larger one-base neighbor in the sample; base qualities were not kept.

Trimming costs V 7 bases and J 6 bases, and their ends lie 16 bases apart. CDR1 and CDR2, per the germline V gene, are MDHEN and SYDVKM. Including the terminal cysteine and phenylalanine, the CDR3 comprises 14 residues. The entry retains the CDR3 DNA only, 42 bases that are in frame from base 1. The clonotype was recovered from an adult who received the AZD1222 COVID-19 vaccine. This sequence uses TRBV28 and TRBJ1-5; the D region possibly corresponds to TRBD1 (6 bases align). This specimen consisted of peripheral blood, obtained 28 days after the second AZD1222 dose. The bases are TGTGCCAGCATAAGGGACACTTCGGTTCAGCCCCAGCATTTT. Its amino acids are CASIRDTSVQPQHF.